This TCR beta chain was documented in a study of T cell responses to AZD1222 COVID-19 vaccine. Per germline, CDR1 SGHTA and CDR2 FQGNSA. The V and J ends lost 0 bases and 6 bases respectively, with 2 bases between them. The CDR3 extends over 12 amino acids. Here immunoSEQ multiplex PCR was the method, and the copy in TCRdb shows in-frame clones only, minus some. This table holds 90,000 or so clones, 70% to 90% found once. V usage is TRBV7-2 and J usage is TRBJ2-2; D ambiguous. The material sequenced was peripheral blood, taken on day 0 of AZD1222 vaccination. This TCR was recovered from an adult in good health. The CDR3 DNA reads as TGTGCCAGCAGCTTAGCTGCCGGGGAGCTGTTTTTT. It is translated as CASSLAAGELFF.